Presented here are 4 T cell receptor beta chains from one specimen sequenced in a study of blood T cell repertoires in COVID-19. Using immunoSEQ multiplex PCR, the repertoire was profiled, and TCRdb retains in-frame clones only, with some absent. This repertoire shows under 250,000 clones, around 80% found once; its top ten account for around 6%. The specimen sequenced was peripheral blood. These receptors came from a woman aged 70-85 years with acute or convalescent COVID-19.

This clone appeared a few times. The V and J genes are TRBV21-1 and TRBJ2-7; the table names TRBD2, a call not compared with the DNA. TRBV21-1 is a pseudogene segment. The CDR3 covers 15 residues. The CDR3 reads CASSNGLAGFYEQYF. CDR3 DNA sequence: TGTGCCAGCAGCAATGGCCTAGCGGGTTTCTACGAGCAGTACTTC.

The table lists this clone with a count of one. This chain links TRBV10-3 with TRBJ2-3, with D possibly TRBD2 on 6 matching bases. Germline V gives CDR1 ENHRY, CDR2 SYGVKD. The CDR3 extends over 16 amino acids. Trimming cost V 0 bases and J 2 bases, with 12 bases left between them. Here the CDR3 DNA reads TGTGCCATCAGTGAGTCCTCGGGACTGCCCACAGATACGCAGTATTTT. Its protein product is CAISESSGLPTDTQYF.

The J gene is TRBJ1-5, the V gene TRBV10-3; D is possibly TRBD1 (6 bases). Between the trimmed V and J ends, which lost 4 bases and 4 bases, there was a span of 14 bases. This CDR3 has 15 amino acids. CDR1 and CDR2 from the germline V gene are ENHRY and SYGVKD. The DNA of the CDR3 is TGTGCCATCAGTGTAGGGGGAATGGGAAATCAGCCCCAGCATTTT. This codes for CAISVGGMGNQPQHF.

The chain has TRBV11-2 and TRBJ2-2; D is possibly TRBD1 (6 bases). The CDR3 sequence is 16 residues long. CDR1 is SGHAT, CDR2 FQNNGV, per germline. V lost 1 base and J lost 5, with 14 bases in between. The CDR3 reads CASSLVGAFGTGELFF. The DNA of the CDR3 is TGTGCCAGCAGCTTAGTGGGGGCCTTCGGAACCGGGGAGCTGTTTTTT.